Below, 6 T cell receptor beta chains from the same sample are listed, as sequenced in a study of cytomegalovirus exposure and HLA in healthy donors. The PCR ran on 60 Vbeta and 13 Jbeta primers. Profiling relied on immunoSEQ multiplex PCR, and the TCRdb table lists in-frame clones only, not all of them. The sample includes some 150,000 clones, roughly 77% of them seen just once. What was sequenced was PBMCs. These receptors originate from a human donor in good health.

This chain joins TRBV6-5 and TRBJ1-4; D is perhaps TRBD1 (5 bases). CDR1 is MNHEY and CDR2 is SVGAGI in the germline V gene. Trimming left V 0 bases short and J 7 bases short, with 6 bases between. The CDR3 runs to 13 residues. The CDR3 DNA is TGTGCCAGCAGTTACTCAGGGGCTGAAAAACTGTTTTTT. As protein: CASSYSGAEKLFF.

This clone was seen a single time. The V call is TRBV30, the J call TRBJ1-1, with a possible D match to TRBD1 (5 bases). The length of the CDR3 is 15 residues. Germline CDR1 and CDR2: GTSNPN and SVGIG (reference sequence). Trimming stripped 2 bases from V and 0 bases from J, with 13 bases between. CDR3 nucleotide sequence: TGTGCCTGGAGTTGGTCAGGGCCAATGAACACTGAAGCTTTCTTT. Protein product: CAWSWSGPMNTEAFF. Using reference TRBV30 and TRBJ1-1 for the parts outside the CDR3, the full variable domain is SQTIHQWPATLVQPVGSPLSLECTVEGTSNPNLYWYRQAAGRGLQLLFYSVGIGQISSEVPQNLSASRPQDRQFILSSKKLLLSDSGFYLCAWSWSGPMNTEAFFGQGTRLTVV.

The DNA of the CDR3 is TGTGCCAGCAGTTTAGGCGGCCTATTATCGGGGGAGCAGTACTTC. Its protein product is CASSLGGLLSGEQYF. The rearrangement uses TRBV27 and TRBJ2-7; a weak D match, TRBD2 (5 bases). The CDR3 has 15 amino acids. Germline V gene sequence: CDR1 MNHEY, CDR2 SMNVEV (reference sequence). V was cut by 2 bases and J by 7 bases, with 18 bases left in between.

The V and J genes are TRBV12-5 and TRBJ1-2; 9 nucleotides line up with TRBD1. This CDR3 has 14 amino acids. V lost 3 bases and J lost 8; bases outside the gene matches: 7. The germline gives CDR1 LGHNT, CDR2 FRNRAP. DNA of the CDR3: TGTGCTAGTGGTTTCCGGGACAGGGACTTCGGCTACACCTTC. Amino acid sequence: CASGFRDRDFGYTF.

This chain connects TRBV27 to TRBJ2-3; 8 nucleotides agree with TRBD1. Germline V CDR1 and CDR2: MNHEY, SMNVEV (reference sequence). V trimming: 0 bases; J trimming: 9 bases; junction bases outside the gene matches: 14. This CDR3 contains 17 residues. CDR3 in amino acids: CASSLSRTGNPSGTQYF. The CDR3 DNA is TGTGCCAGCAGTTTATCCCGGACAGGGAACCCATCGGGGACGCAGTATTTT.

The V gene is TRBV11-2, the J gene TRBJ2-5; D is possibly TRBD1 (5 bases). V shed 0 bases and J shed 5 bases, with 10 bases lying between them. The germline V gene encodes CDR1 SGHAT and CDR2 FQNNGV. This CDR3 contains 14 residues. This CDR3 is CASSLDRVDETQYF. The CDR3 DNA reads TGTGCCAGCAGCTTAGACAGGGTAGATGAGACCCAGTACTTC.